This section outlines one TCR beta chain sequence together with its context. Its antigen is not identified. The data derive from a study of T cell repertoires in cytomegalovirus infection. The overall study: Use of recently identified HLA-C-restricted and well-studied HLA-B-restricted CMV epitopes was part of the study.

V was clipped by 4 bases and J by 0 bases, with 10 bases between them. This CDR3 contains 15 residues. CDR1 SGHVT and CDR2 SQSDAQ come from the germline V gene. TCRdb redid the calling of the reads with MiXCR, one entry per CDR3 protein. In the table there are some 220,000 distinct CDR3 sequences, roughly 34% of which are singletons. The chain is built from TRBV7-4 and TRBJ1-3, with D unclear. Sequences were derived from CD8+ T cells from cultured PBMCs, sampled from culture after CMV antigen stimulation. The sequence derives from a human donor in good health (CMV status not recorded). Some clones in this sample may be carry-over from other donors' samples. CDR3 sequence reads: CASSSAVSSGNTIYF. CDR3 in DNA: TGTGCCAGCAGCTCGGCAGTGAGCTCTGGAAACACCATATATTTT.